This T cell receptor beta chain was profiled in a study of T cell repertoires in cytomegalovirus infection. Study details: Both a matching HLA type and CMV infection were indicated by public TCR beta signatures.

Notes on the study in general: Summed public TCR beta family frequency identified CMV carriers bearing the relevant HLA. HLA-C-restricted CMV-specific TCR beta clonotypes prevailed in the ex vivo response.

MiXCR, run by TCRdb on the reads, gives a single entry per CDR3 protein. The repertoire consists of some 700,000 distinct CDR3 sequences, with 35% to 45% occurring once and the leading ten covering around 2.8%. About this clonotype itself: Its antigen is not identified.

The CDR3 contains 15 residues. From germline, CDR1 is MGHRA and CDR2 YSYEKL. Germline trimming cut 1 base from V and 3 bases from J; bases unmatched to any gene: 6. The chain couples TRBV4-1 to TRBJ2-7, with 7 nucleotides matching TRBD1. The sequence derives from a human donor in good health (CMV status not recorded). Some clones in this sample may be carry-over from other donors' samples. Sequenced input: PBMCs. The CDR3 reads CASSQGQGVYYEQYF. For the CDR3, the DNA is TGCGCCAGCAGCCAAGGGCAGGGGGTCTACTACGAGCAGTACTTC.